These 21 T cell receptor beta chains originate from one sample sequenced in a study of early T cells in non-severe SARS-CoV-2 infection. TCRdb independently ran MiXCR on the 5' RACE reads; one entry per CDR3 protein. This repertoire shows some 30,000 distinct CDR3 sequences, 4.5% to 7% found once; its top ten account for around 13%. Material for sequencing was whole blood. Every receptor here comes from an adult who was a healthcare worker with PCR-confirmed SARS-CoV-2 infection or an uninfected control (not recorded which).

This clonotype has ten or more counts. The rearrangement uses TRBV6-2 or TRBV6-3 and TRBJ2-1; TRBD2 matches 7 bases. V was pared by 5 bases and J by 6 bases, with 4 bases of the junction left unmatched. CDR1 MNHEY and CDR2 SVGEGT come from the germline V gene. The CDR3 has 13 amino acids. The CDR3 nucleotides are TGTGCCAGCAGTAGCGGGGTCACCAATGAGCAGTTCTTC. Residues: CASSSGVTNEQFF.

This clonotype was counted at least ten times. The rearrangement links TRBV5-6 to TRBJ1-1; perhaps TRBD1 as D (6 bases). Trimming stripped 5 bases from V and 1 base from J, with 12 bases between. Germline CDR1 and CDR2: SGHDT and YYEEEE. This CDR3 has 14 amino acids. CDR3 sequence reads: CASRPWTANTEAFF. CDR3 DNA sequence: TGTGCCAGCAGACCATGGACAGCGAACACTGAAGCTTTCTTT.

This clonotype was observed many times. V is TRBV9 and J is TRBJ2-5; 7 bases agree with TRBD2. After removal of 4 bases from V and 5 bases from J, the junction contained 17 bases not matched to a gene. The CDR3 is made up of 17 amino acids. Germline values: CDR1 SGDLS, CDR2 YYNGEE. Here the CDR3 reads CASSPFTASGLEETQYF. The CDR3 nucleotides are TGTGCCAGCAGCCCATTCACGGCTAGCGGACTGGAGGAGACCCAGTACTTC. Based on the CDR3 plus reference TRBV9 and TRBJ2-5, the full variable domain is DSGVTQTPKHLITATGQRVTLRCSPRSGDLSVYWYQQSLDQGLQFLIQYYNGEERAKGNILERFSAQQFPDLHSELNLSSLELGDSALYFCASSPFTASGLEETQYFGPGTRLLVL.

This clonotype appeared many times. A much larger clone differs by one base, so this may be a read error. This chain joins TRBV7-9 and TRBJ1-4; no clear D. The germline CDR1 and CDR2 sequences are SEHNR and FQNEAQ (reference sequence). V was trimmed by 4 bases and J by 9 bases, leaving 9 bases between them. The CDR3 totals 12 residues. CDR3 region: CASSSGLKKLFF. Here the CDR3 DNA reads TGTGCCAGCAGCTCTGGCCTGAAAAAACTGTTTTTT.

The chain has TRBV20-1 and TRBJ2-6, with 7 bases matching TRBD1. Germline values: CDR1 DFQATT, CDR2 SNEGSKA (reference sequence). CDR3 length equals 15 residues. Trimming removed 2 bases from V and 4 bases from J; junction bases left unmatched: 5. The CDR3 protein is CSARPTGVGANVLTF. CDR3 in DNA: TGCAGTGCTAGACCCACAGGGGTCGGGGCCAACGTCCTGACTTTC.

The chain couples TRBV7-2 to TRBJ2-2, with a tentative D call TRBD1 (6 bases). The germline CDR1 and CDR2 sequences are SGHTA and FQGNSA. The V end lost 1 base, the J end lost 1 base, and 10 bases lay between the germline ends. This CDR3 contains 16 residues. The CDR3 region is CASSLVGTMNTGELFF. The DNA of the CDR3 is TGTGCCAGCAGCTTAGTGGGGACAATGAACACCGGGGAGCTGTTTTTT.

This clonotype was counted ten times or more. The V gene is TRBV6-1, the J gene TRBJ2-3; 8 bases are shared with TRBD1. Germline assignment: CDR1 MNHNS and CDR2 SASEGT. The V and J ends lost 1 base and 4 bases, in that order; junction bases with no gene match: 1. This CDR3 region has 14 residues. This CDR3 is CASSEGQGPDTQYF. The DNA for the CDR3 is TGTGCCAGCAGTGAAGGACAGGGGCCAGATACGCAGTATTTT.

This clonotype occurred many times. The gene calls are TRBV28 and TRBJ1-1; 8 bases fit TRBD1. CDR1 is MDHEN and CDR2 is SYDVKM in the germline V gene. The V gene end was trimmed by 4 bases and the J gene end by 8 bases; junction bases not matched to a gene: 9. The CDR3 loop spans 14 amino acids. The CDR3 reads CASSYPRTGYEAFF. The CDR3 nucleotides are TGTGCCAGCAGTTATCCCCGGACAGGGTACGAAGCTTTCTTT.

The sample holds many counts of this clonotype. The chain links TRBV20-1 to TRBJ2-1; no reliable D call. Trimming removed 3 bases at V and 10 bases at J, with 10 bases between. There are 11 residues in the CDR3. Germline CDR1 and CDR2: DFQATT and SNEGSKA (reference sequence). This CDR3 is CSASPGPEQFF. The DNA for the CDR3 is TGCAGTGCTAGCCCCGGCCCCGAGCAGTTCTTC.

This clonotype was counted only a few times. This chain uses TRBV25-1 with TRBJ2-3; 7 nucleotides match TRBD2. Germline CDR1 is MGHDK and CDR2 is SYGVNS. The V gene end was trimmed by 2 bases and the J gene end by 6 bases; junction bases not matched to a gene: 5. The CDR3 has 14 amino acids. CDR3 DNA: TGTGCCAGCAGTGAAAGCGGGGAGGTGGATACGCAGTATTTT. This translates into CASSESGEVDTQYF.

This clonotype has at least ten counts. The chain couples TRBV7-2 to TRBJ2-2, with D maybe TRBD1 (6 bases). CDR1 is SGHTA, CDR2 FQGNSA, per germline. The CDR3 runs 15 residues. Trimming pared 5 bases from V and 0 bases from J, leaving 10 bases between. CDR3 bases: TGTGCCAGCAGCCAGGACAGCTCGAACACCGGGGAGCTGTTTTTT. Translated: CASSQDSSNTGELFF.

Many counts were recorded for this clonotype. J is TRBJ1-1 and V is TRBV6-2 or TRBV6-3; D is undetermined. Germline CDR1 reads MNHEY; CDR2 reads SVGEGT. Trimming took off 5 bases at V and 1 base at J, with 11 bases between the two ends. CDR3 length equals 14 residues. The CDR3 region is CASSPFAGNTEAFF. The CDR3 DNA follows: TGTGCCAGCAGTCCCTTCGCCGGGAACACTGAAGCTTTCTTT.

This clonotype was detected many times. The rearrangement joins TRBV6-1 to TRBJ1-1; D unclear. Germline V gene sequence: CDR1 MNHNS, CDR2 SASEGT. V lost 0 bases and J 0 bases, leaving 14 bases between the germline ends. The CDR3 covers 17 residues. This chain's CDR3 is CASSEALLSELNTEAFF. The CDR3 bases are TGTGCCAGCAGTGAAGCGCTTCTTTCAGAACTGAACACTGAAGCTTTCTTT.

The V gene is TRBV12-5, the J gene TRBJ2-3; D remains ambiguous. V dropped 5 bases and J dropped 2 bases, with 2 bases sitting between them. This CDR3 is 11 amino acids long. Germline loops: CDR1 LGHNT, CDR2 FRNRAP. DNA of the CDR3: TGTGCTAGTGGTCTCACAGATACGCAGTATTTT. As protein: CASGLTDTQYF. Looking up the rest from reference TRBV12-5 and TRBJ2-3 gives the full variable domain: DARVTQTPRHKVTEMGQEVTMRCQPILGHNTVFWYRQTMMQGLELLAYFRNRAPLDDSGMPKDRFSAEMPDATLATLKIQPSEPRDSAVYFCASGLTDTQYFGPGTRLTVL.

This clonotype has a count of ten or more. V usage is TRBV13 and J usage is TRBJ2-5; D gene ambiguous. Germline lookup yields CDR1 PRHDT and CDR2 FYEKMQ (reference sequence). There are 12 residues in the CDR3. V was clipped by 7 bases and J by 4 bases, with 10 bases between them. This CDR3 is CASNPWRETQYF. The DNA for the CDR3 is TGTGCCAGCAACCCCTGGCGAGAGACCCAGTACTTC. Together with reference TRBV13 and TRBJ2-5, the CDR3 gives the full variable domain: AAGVIQSPRHLIKEKRETATLKCYPIPRHDTVYWYQQGPGQDPQFLISFYEKMQSDKGSIPDRFSAQQFSDYHSELNMSSLELGDSALYFCASNPWRETQYFGPGTRLLVL.

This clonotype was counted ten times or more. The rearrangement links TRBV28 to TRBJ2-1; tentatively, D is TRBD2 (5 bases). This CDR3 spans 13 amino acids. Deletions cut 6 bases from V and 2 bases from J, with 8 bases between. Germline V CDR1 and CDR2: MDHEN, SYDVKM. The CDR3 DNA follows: TGTGCCAGCAGGGCGGGCACCTACAATGAGCAGTTCTTC. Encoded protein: CASRAGTYNEQFF.

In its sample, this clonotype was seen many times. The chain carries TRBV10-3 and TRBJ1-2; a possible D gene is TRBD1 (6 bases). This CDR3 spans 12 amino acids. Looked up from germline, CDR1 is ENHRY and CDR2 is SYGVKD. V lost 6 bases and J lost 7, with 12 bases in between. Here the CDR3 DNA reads TGTGCCATCAGCCCGACAGGATCTGGCTACACCTTC. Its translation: CAISPTGSGYTF.

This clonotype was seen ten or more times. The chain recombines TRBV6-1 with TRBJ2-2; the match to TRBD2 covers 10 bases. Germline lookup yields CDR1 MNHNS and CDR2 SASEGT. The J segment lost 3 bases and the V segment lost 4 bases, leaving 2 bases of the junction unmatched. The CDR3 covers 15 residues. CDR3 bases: TGTGCCAGCAGTGCGCTAGCGGGGGACACCGGGGAGCTGTTTTTT. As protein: CASSALAGDTGELFF.

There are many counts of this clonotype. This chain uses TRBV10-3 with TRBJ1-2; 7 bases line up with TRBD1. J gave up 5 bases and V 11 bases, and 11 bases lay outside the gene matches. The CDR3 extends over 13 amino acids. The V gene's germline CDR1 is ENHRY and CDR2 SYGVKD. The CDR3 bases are TGTGCCGTTTGGGGGACAGCGGTATATGGCTACACCTTC. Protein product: CAVWGTAVYGYTF.

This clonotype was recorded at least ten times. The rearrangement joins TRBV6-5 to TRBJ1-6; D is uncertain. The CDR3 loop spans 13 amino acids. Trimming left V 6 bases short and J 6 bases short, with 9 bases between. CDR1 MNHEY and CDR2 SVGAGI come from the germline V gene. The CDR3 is CASSGVGNSPLHF. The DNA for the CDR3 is TGTGCCAGCAGCGGGGTGGGTAATTCACCCCTCCACTTT.

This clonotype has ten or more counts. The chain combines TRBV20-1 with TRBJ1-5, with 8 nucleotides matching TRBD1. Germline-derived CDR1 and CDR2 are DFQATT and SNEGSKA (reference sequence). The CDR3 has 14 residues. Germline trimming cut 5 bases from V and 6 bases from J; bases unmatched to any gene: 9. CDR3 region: CSAPPRGPGQPQHF. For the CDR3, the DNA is TGCAGTGCTCCACCCAGGGGGCCTGGTCAGCCCCAGCATTTT.